Listed here is a single T cell receptor beta chain. The antigen remains undetermined. PCR amplification relied on 60 Vbeta primers (plus 13 Jbeta primers). Only in-frame clones appear in the TCRdb table, and some are missing; sequencing was by immunoSEQ multiplex PCR. Among more than 90,000 clones listed, less than 85% were seen once. These data are taken from a study of cytomegalovirus exposure and HLA in healthy donors. General study points: Researchers catalogued about 150 TCR beta chains as cytomegalovirus-associated. Approximately 18,000 TCR beta sequences were associated with HLA alleles at 0.05 false discovery rate in a later analysis. Sequence variants that were highly shared formed a cluster that was likely a sequencing artifact.

Sequenced input: PBMCs. The TCR comes from a man aged 45-65 years in good health and CMV-seropositive.

The CDR3 DNA sequence: TGTGCCAGCAGCCAACGTGGCTGGGAGCAGTACTTC. Translation: CASSQRGWEQYF. The chain links TRBV5-6 to TRBJ2-7; the D is unclear. The CDR3 is 12 residues long. V was shortened by 4 bases and J by 7 bases, with 12 bases between the two germline ends. Germline CDR1 reads SGHDT; CDR2 reads YYEEEE.